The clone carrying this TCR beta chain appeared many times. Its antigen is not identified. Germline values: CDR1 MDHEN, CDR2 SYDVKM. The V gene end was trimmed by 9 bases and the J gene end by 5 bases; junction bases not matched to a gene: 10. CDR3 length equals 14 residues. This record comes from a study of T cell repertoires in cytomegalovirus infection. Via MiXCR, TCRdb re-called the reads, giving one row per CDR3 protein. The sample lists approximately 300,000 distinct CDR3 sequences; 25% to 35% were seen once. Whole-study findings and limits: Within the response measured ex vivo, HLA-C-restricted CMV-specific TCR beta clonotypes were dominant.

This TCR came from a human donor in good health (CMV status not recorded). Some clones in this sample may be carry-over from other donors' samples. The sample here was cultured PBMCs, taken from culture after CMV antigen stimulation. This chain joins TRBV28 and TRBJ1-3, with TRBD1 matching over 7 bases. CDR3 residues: CASMSGQWRNTIYF. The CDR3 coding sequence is TGTGCCAGTATGTCGGGACAGTGGAGAAACACCATATATTTT.